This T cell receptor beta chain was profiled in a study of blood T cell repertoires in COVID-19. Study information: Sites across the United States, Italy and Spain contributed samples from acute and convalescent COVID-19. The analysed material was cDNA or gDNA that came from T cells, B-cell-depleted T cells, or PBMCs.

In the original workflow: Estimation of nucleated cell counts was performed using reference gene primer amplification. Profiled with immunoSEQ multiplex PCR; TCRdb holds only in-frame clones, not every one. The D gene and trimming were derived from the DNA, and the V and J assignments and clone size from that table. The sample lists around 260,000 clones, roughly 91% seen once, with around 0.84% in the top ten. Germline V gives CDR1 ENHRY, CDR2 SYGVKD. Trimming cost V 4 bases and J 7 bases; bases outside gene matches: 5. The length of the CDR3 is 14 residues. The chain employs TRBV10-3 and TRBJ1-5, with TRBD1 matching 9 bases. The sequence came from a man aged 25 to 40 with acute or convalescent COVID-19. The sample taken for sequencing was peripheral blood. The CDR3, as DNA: TGTGCCATCAGTGGGACAGGGGAAGGGCAGCCCCAGCATTTT. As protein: CAISGTGEGQPQHF.